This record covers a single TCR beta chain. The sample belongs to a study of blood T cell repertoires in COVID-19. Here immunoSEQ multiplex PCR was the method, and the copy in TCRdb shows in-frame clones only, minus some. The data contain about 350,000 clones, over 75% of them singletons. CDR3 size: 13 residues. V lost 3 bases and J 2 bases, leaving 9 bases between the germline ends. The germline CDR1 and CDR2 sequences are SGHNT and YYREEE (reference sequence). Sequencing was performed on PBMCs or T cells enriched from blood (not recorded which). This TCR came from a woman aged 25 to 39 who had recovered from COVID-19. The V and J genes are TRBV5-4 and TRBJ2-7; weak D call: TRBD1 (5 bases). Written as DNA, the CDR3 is TGTGCCAGCAGCTCCAGGGAAACCTACGAGCAGTACTTC. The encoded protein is CASSSRETYEQYF.